This T cell receptor (beta chain) derives from a study of blood T cell repertoires in COVID-19 (dated by TCRdb to 2018 to 2020). For context, the study as a whole: The collaborator samples originated in the United States, Italy and Spain and spanned the acute and convalescent phases of COVID-19. HLA class I and class II types, where available, came from metadata supplied by the sample provider rather than from assay-based typing. The samples were drawn from the first 160 participants of the ongoing ImmuneRACE study and from 1,254 subjects provided by 6 global collaborators. The prospective study material was composed of cDNA or gDNA derived from T cells, B-cell-depleted T cells, or PBMCs. The repertoires were made available in a free public database intended to serve as a resource for research on the immune response to SARS-CoV-2. Subjects who had been exposed to COVID-19, were actively infected with it, or had recovered from it provided the deeply sampled blood TCRbeta repertoires that made up the dataset. The sample metadata nearly always contained a de-identified subject ID, COVID-19 status, age in years and sex. What the work shows at the level of the full study, not this receptor alone: How much clinical and demographic metadata was included differed by source and by participant, and the metadata was provided uncurated.

The immunoSEQ Assay, a bias-controlled multiplex PCR, was used to amplify TCRbeta CDR3 regions from genomic DNA. From the authors' description of their analysis: The number of nucleated cells in each sample was estimated by amplification of reference gene primers within the assay. To quantify the absolute abundance of each unique TCRbeta CDR3 rearrangement, sequence reads were collapsed and filtered. Productive Simpson clonality was computed per sample as the square root of Simpson's diversity index over productive rearrangements. The immuneACCESS repertoire file appears here via TCRdb, limited to in-frame rearrangements. These files lack a portion of the clones; in checked studies, under half of the deficit traces to unresolved V genes, and the cause of the others is not known. The V and J calls and clone size are taken from that table; D and trimming were inferred from the DNA. The sample contains 200,000 to 250,000 clones, 81% of them found a single time. The ten largest account for roughly 8% of the sample.

Worth noting for this clone: This clone's antigen is unknown. Base qualities are not at hand, and no much larger clone is one base apart.

Relative to germline, V is missing 5 bases and J is missing 5 bases, with 3 bases of the junction outside any gene match. The CDR3 goes from the cysteine to the phenylalanine over 13 residues. The sequence is cut down to CDR3 DNA, 39 bases in frame from base 1. The germline V gene yields SGHTA for CDR1 and FQGNSA for CDR2. In Seattle, one collaborating source enrolled patients while the infection was active and tracked those patients longitudinally over the course of disease. Whole blood was collected in K2EDTA tubes by collaborating institutions according to the institutions' own protocols. For TCRbeta analysis, collaborator samples were shipped as frozen whole blood, as isolated PBMCs, or as DNA extracted from either sample type.

The sequence is built from TRBV7-2 and TRBJ1-1; 9 junctional bases match TRBD1. Sequenced sample: peripheral blood. The TCR sequence derives from a woman older than 75 with COVID-19, enrolled during active disease. The nucleotides are TGTGCCAGCAGCCGGGACAGGGCAACTGAAGCTTTCTTT. This is translated as CASSRDRATEAFF.